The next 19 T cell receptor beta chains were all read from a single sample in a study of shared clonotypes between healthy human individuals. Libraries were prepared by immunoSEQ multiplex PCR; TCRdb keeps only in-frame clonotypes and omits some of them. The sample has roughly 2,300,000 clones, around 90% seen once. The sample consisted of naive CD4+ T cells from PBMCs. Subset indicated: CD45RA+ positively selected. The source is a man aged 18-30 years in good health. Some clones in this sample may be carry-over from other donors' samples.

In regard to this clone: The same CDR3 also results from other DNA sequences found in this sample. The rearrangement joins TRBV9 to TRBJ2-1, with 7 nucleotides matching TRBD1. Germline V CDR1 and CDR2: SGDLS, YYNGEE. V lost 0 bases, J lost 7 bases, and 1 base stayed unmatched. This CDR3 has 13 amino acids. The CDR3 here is CASSVDRGNEQFF. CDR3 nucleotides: TGTGCCAGCAGCGTAGACAGGGGAAATGAGCAGTTCTTC.

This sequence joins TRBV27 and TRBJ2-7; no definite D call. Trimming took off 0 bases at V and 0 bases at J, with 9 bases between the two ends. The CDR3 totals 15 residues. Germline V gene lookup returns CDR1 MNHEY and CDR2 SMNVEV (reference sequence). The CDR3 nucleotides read TGTGCCAGCAGTTTATCGCTGAGCTTCTCCTACGAGCAGTACTTC. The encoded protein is CASSLSLSFSYEQYF.

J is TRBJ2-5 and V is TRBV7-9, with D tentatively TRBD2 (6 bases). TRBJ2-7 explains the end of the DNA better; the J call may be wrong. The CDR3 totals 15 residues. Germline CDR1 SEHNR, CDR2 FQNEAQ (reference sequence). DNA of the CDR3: TGTGCCAGCAGCTCCGGCCGGGACTCATATTACGAGCAGTACTTC. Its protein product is CASSSGRDSYYEQYF.

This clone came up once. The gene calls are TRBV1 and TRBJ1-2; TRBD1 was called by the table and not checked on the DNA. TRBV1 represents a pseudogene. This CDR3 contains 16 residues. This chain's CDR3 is CTSSQTGTPRGYGYTF. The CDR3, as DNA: TGCACCAGCAGCCAGACAGGGACCCCGAGGGGCTATGGCTACACCTTC.

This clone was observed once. CDR3 sequence (DNA): TGTGCCAGCAGGGCTGAAGGGACGAGCAATCAGCCCCAGCATTTT. It specifies CASRAEGTSNQPQHF. The V gene is TRBV2, the J gene TRBJ1-5; a possible D gene is TRBD1 (5 bases). The CDR3 consists of 15 residues. The germline CDR1 and CDR2 sequences are SNHLY and FYNNEI. Trimming stripped 6 bases from V and 1 base from J, with 13 bases between.

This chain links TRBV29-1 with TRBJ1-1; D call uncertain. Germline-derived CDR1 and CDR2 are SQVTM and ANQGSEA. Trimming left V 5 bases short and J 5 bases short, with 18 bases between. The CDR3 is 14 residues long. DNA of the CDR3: TGCAGCGTTTCCCCTGTGCAGGCTCCAACTGAAGCTTTCTTT. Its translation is CSVSPVQAPTEAFF. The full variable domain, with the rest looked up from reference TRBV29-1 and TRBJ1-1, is SAVISQKPSRDICQRGTSLTIQCQVDSQVTMMFWYRQQPGQSLTLIATANQGSEATYESGFVIDKFPISRPNLTFSTLTVSNMSPEDSSIYLCSVSPVQAPTEAFFGQGTRLTVV.

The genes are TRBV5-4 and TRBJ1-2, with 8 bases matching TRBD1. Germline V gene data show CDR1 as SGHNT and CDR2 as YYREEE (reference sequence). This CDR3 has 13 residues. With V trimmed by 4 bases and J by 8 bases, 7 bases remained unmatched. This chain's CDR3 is CASSTRQGQGYTF. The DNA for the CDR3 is TGTGCCAGCAGCACTAGACAGGGGCAGGGCTACACCTTC.

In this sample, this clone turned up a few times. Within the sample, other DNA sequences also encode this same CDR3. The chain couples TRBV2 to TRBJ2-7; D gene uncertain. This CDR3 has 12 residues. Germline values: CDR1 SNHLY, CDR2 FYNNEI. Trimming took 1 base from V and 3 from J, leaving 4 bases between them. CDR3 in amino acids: CASSEGGYEQYF. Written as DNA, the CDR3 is TGTGCCAGCAGTGAAGGGGGCTACGAGCAGTACTTC.

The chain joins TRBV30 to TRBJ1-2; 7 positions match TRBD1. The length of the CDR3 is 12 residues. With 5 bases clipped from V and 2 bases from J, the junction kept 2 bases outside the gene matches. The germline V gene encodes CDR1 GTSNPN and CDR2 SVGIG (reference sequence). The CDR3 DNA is TGTGCCTGGGGACAGGCCAACTATGGCTACACCTTC. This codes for CAWGQANYGYTF.

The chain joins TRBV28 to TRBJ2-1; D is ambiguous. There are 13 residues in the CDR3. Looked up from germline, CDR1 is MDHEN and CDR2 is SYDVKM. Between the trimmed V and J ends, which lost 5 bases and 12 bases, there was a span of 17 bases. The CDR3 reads CASSNPRSSGQFF. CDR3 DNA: TGTGCCAGCAGTAACCCCCGGAGCTCGGGGCAGTTCTTC.

The CDR3 nucleotides are TGTGCCAGCAGCTTCCCACAAGAGACCCAGTACTTC. It codes for CASSFPQETQYF. This rearrangement joins TRBV7-8 to TRBJ2-5; D not certain. The CDR3 is 12 amino acids. The V and J ends lost 3 bases and 2 bases respectively, with 4 bases between them. Germline-derived CDR1 and CDR2 are SGHVS and FQNEAQ.

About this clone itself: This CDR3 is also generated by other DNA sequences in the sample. CDR3 DNA sequence: TGTGCCAGCAGCCCAACTAGCGGGAGATACAATGAGCAGTTCTTC. Protein: CASSPTSGRYNEQFF. V gene TRBV9 combines with J gene TRBJ2-1; TRBD2 aligns across 11 bases. J lost 4 bases, V lost 4 bases, and 4 bases had no gene match. CDR1 is SGDLS and CDR2 is YYNGEE in the germline V gene. The CDR3 runs to 15 residues.

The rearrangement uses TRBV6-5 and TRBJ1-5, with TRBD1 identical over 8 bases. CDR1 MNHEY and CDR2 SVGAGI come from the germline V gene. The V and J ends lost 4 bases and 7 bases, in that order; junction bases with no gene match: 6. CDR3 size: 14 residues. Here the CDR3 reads CASSSRTGRQPQHF. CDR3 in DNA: TGTGCCAGCAGTTCCCGGACAGGGAGGCAGCCCCAGCATTTT.

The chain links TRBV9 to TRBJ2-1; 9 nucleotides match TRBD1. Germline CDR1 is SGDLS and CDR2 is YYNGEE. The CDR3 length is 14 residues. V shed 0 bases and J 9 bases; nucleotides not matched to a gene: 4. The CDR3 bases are TGTGCCAGCAGCGTAGAACAGGGGGCCCTTGAGCAGTTCTTC. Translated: CASSVEQGALEQFF.

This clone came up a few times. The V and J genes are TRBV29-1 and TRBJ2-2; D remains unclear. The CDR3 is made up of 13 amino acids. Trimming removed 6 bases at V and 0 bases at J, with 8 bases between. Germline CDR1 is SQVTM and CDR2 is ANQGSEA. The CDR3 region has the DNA TGCAGCGTCGTTTACGCGAACACCGGGGAGCTGTTTTTT. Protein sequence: CSVVYANTGELFF.

In nucleotides, the CDR3 is TGCGCCAGCAGCGCGGAAGGGACTAACTATGGCTACACCTTC. It encodes CASSAEGTNYGYTF. This chain joins TRBV5-1 and TRBJ1-2; D is undetermined. Trimming left V 4 bases short and J 0 bases short, with 10 bases between. The CDR3 has 14 amino acids. Germline V gene lookup returns CDR1 SGHRS and CDR2 YFSETQ.

The CDR3 coding sequence is TGCGCCAGCAGCTTGACGGCGGCATGGTCAGATACGCAGTATTTT. Its translation: CASSLTAAWSDTQYF. The chain combines TRBV5-1 with TRBJ2-3; no definite D call. The CDR3 is made up of 15 amino acids. Per germline, CDR1 SGHRS and CDR2 YFSETQ. Deletions cut 1 base from V and 4 bases from J, with 13 bases between.

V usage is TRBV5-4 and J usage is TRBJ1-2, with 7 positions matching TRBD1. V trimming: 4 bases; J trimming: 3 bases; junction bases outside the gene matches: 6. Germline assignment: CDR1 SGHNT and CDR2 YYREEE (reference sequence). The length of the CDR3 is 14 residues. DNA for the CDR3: TGTGCCAGCAGCCAAGCAGGGGGGCACTATGGCTACACCTTC. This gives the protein CASSQAGGHYGYTF.

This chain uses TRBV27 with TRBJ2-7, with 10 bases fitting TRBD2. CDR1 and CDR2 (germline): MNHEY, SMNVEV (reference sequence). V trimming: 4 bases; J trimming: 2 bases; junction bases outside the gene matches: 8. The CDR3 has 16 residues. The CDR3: CASSYKASGGAYEQYF. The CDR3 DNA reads TGTGCCAGCAGTTATAAAGCGAGCGGGGGGGCCTACGAGCAGTACTTC.